Here is one TCR beta chain with its context. Its antigen remains unidentified. The sample holds no much larger clone one base away, and base qualities are not on file. Using the deep immunoSEQ assay, multiplex PCR amplified TCR CDR3 regions from genomic DNA. Extracted genomic DNA from each cell subset was distributed evenly across all wells of several immunoSEQ 96-well plates, and each plate was treated as a replicate. Each replicate PCR for sorted subsets received around 200 ng genomic DNA, equal to roughly 33,000 T cell genomes. Purified libraries were quantified with a Qubit 3.0 fluorometer, sized on a Bioanalyzer 2100, and re-quantified with the KAPA Library Quantification kit. Each immunoSEQ 96-well plate was sequenced on its own single-read 150-cycle Illumina NextSeq 550 flow cell. The study's own analysis went as follows. Because the immunoSEQ output held only junctional sequences and lacked quality scores, the filtering could not match the filtering applied to full-length reads. Sequences were annotated with PyIR, a Python wrapper for IgBLAST v1.9, using IMGT germline references to assign V/J genes and CDR3. Reads were filtered out if the reads had weak V/J assignments (E-value above 1e-6), no CDR3, stop codons, out-of-frame junctions, or ambiguous translated residues. A V3J clonotype was defined by an identical inferred V gene, J gene, and CDR3 amino acid sequence. Percentage overlap between repertoires was computed as shared unique clonotypes divided by the size of the smaller repertoire. Three approaches were used to assess repertoire richness: RTK rarefaction, the Chao1 estimator, and Recon v2.1 estimates of unobserved clonotypes. Generation probabilities were computed with OLGA for all TCRbeta clonotypes obtained by the gDNA method from a few donors. TCRdb stores this immuneACCESS table with in-frame sequences only. Part of the clones is absent; in the studies checked, under half of the shortfall reflects unresolved V genes, and no reason is known for the rest. The DNA was the basis for D and trimming; V, J and clone size are from that table. For this sample there are under 1,100,000 clones; under 80% appear just once. Approximately 1.5% of the sample comes from the top ten.

This record comes from a study of shared clonotypes between healthy human individuals (dated by TCRdb to the early 2020s). For the study in its entirety: The cohort comprised a couple of women and a few men aged 18 to 49 years. For each donor, three plates each were used for CD4 naive and CD4 memory, two plates were used for CD8 naive, and one plate was used for CD8 memory. Blood TCR repertoires of five healthy adults were deeply sequenced to estimate repertoire size and the extent of clonotype sharing between individuals. Libraries were prepared and TCR repertoires were sequenced by different laboratories using diverse techniques, in order to increase sequencing depth and limit assay-specific biases. Leukapheresis yielded between about 0.8 and 9.5 billion PBMCs per donor. The investigation overall reported the following: Naive subsets generally had larger estimated clonotype richness than memory subsets did. Higher generation probabilities were observed for clonotypes shared by all four sorted-subset donors than for non-shared clonotypes. Because the study included only a small number of donors, the genetic and exposure-history diversity represented was limited. Rarefaction of sorted-subset datasets indicated incomplete sequencing despite the large sequencing depth. Sampling was limited to blood, and TCR repertoires in tissue likely differ from TCR repertoires in blood. Based on pairwise subsampling, the degree of clonotype sharing among donors was expected to be affected by sequencing depth. Across four donors, around 5% of naive CD4, around 3.3% of naive CD8, 2.3% of memory CD4, and 0.4% of memory CD8 clonotypes were shared.

Healthy HIV-negative adults with no recently reported acute infections or vaccinations were included as donors. Only Caucasian adults living in Nashville, Tennessee, USA were represented among the donors. CD4+ T cells were enriched by magnetic negative selection, after which naive cells were positively selected on CD45RA and the negative fraction was taken as the memory subset. Blood was collected by leukapheresis, and PBMCs were isolated by Ficoll-Histopaque density gradient centrifugation and then cryopreserved in liquid nitrogen vapor phase. Analytical flow cytometry was used to check the purity and quantity of each magnetically sorted T cell population. Each sorted fraction had its genomic DNA isolated and then quantified by UV absorbance on a Nanodrop 2000c. The CDR3 starts with the cysteine, ends with the phenylalanine, and has 16 residues. The CDR3 DNA has 48 bases and is translated from base 1. V gives up 4 bases and J gives up 1 base, and the segment between their germline ends measures 15 bases. The germline V gene supplies CDR1 MGHRA and CDR2 YSYEKL.

The receptor was derived from a man aged 18 to 29 in good health. The sequence links TRBV4-1 to TRBJ2-3; no D gene can be assigned with confidence. What was sequenced was memory CD4+ T cells sorted from blood. The meaning of the sample's cell subset or site label: CD45RA-negative fraction. The nucleotide sequence is given as TGCGCCAGCAGCCGAACGGAGAACCCAGGCACAGATACGCAGTATTTT. Its amino acids are CASSRTENPGTDTQYF.